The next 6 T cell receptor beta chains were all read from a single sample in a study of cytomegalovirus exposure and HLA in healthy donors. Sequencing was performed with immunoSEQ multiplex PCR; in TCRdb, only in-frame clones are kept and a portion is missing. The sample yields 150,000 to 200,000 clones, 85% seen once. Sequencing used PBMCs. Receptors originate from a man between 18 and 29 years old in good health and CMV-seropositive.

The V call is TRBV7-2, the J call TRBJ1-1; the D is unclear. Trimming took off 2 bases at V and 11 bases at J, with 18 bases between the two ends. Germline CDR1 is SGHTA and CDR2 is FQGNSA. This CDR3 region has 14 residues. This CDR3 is CASSLKIGGILAFF. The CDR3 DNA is TGTGCCAGCAGCTTAAAAATCGGCGGGATTCTTGCTTTCTTT.

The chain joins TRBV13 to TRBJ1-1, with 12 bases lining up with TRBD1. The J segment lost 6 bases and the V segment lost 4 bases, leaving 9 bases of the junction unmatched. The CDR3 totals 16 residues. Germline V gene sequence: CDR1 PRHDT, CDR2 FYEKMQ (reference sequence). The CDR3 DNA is TGTGCCAGCAGCTACGGGGGACAGGGGGCTATATCTGAAGCTTTCTTT. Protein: CASSYGGQGAISEAFF.

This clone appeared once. CDR3 DNA sequence: TGTGCCAGCAGAGACAGGGGTACAGAGGGCTACACCTTC. Encoded protein: CASRDRGTEGYTF. The V gene is TRBV6-5, the J gene TRBJ1-2, with TRBD1 matching 8 bases. The V gene's germline CDR1 is MNHEY and CDR2 SVGAGI. This CDR3 contains 13 residues. The V segment lost 6 bases and the J segment 8 bases; nucleotides outside the gene matches: 8.

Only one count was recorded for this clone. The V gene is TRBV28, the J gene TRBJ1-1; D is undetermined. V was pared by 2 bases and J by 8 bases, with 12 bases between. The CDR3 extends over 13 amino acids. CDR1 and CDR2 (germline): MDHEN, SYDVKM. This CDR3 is CASSLGGSREAFF. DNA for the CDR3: TGTGCCAGCAGTTTAGGTGGGTCCAGGGAAGCTTTCTTT. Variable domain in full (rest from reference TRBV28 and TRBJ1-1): DVKVTQSSRYLVKRTGEKVFLECVQDMDHENMFWYRQDPGLGLRLIYFSYDVKMKEKGDIPEGYSVSREKKERFSLILESASTNQTSMYLCASSLGGSREAFFGQGTRLTVV.

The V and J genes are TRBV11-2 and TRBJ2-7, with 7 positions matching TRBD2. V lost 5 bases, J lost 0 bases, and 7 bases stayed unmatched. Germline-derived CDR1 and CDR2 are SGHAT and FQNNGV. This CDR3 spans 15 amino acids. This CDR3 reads CASSPGGWSSYEQYF. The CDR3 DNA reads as TGTGCCAGCAGCCCGGGGGGTTGGAGCTCCTACGAGCAGTACTTC. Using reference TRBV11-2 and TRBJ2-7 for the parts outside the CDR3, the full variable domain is EAGVAQSPRYKIIEKRQSVAFWCNPISGHATLYWYQQILGQGPKLLIQFQNNGVVDDSQLPKDRFSAERLKGVDSTLKIQPAKLEDSAVYLCASSPGGWSSYEQYFGPGTRLTVT.

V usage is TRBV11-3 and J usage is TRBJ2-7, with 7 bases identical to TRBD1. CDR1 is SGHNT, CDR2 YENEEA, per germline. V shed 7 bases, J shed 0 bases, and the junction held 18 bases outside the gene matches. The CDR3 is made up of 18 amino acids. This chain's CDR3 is CASIKNRPRDRLSYEQYF. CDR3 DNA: TGTGCCAGCATCAAAAACCGGCCCCGGGACAGACTCTCCTACGAGCAGTACTTC. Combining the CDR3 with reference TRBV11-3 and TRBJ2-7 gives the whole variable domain EAGVVQSPRYKIIEKKQPVAFWCNPISGHNTLYWYLQNLGQGPELLIRYENEEAVDDSQLPKDRFSAERLKGVDSTLKIQPAELGDSAVYLCASIKNRPRDRLSYEQYFGPGTRLTVT.